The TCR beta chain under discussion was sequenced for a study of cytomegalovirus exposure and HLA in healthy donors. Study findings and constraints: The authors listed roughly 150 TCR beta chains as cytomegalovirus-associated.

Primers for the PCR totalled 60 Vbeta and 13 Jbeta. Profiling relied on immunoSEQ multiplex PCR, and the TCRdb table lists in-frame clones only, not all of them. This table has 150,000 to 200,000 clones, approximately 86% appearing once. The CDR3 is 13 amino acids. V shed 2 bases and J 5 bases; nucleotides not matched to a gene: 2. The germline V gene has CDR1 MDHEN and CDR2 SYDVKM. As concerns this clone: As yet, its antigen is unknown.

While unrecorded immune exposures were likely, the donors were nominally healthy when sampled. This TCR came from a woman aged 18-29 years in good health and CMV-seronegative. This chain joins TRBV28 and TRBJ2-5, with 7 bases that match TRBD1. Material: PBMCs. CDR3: CASSLRGQETQYF. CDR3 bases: TGTGCCAGCAGTTTAAGGGGGCAGGAGACCCAGTACTTC.